A single sample is the source of the 30 T cell receptor beta chains below, sequenced in a study of cytomegalovirus exposure and HLA in healthy donors. PCR primers comprised 60 Vbeta and 13 Jbeta primers. This table comes from immunoSEQ multiplex PCR, and its TCRdb copy is limited to in-frame clones, with some not included. The data contain under 150,000 clones, around 83% of them singletons. Input material: PBMCs. The receptors were sampled from a human donor in good health.

In this sample, this clone turned up a few times. The chain is built from TRBV6-1 and TRBJ1-5, with TRBD1 identical over 7 bases. Germline CDR1 and CDR2: MNHNS and SASEGT. V dropped 6 bases and J dropped 6; count of bases not matched to a gene: 11. The CDR3 contains 15 residues. DNA of the CDR3: TGTGCCAGCAGGAAAGACAGGGTAGAAAGTCAGCCCCAGCATTTT. It is translated as CASRKDRVESQPQHF.

The V gene is TRBV7-9, the J gene TRBJ2-7; D possibly corresponds to TRBD1 (6 bases). Germline loops: CDR1 SEHNR, CDR2 FQNEAQ (reference sequence). The ends were cut back, 4 bases at V and 3 bases at J, with 16 bases in the middle. This CDR3 contains 15 residues. The CDR3, as DNA: TGTGCCAGCAGCTCCCCGGACAGCGACATCTACGAGCAGTACTTC. Amino acid sequence: CASSSPDSDIYEQYF.

The chain couples TRBV18 to TRBJ1-5, with 8 positions matching TRBD1. Germline V lookup: CDR1 KGHSH, CDR2 LQKENI. CDR3 length equals 17 residues. V shed 6 bases, J shed 0 bases, and the junction held 10 bases outside the gene matches. Written as DNA, the CDR3 is TGTGCCAGCTCGCTGGACAGGGAGGGAGGTAGCAATCAGCCCCAGCATTTT. Translation gives CASSLDREGGSNQPQHF.

V usage is TRBV5-1 and J usage is TRBJ2-3; 10 positions match TRBD2. Germline-derived CDR1 and CDR2 are SGHRS and YFSETQ. Trimming took 1 base from V and 6 from J; bases not matched to a gene: 2. The length of the CDR3 is 14 residues. CDR3 sequence reads: CASSLSGGVDTQYF. The CDR3 DNA follows: TGCGCCAGCAGCTTGAGCGGGGGGGTGGATACGCAGTATTTT. The variable domain in full, completed from reference TRBV5-1 and TRBJ2-3, reads KAGVTQTPRYLIKTRGQQVTLSCSPISGHRSVSWYQQTPGQGLQFLFEYFSETQRNKGNFPGRFSGRQFSNSRSEMNVSTLELGDSALYLCASSLSGGVDTQYFGPGTRLTVL.

V is TRBV18 and J is TRBJ2-7, with 12 bases aligning to TRBD1. J lost 4 bases, V lost 1 base, and 5 bases had no gene match. The CDR3 loop spans 16 amino acids. Germline loops: CDR1 KGHSH, CDR2 LQKENI. CDR3 nucleotide sequence: TGTGCCAGCTCACCACTCCAGGGACAGGGGGCATACGAGCAGTACTTC. Translation: CASSPLQGQGAYEQYF.

The chain uses TRBV7-6 and TRBJ1-6; the D gene is possibly TRBD1 (6 bases). The V end was cut by 5 bases, the J end by 1 base, with 12 bases between. Germline CDR1 is SGHVS and CDR2 is FNYEAQ. The CDR3 consists of 16 residues. DNA of the CDR3: TGTGCCAGCAGCCCAACTACAGGGTCCTATAATTCACCCCTCCACTTT. This translates into CASSPTTGSYNSPLHF.

This chain uses TRBV6-4 with TRBJ2-7, with D possibly matching TRBD1 (6 bases). CDR3 size: 14 residues. Germline V gene data show CDR1 as MRHNA and CDR2 as SNTAGT. Trimming cost V 4 bases and J 0 bases, with 10 bases left between them. CDR3 in DNA: TGTGCCAGCAGTGGGACAGTTACCTCCTACGAGCAGTACTTC. It codes for CASSGTVTSYEQYF.

The count of this clone is one. The gene calls are TRBV28 and TRBJ2-5; 9 bases align to TRBD2. CDR1 MDHEN and CDR2 SYDVKM come from the germline V gene. J gave up 2 bases and V 6 bases, and 4 bases lay outside the gene matches. The CDR3 covers 14 residues. This CDR3 is CASRGAGGQETQYF. As DNA, the CDR3 is TGTGCCAGCAGGGGAGCGGGGGGACAAGAGACCCAGTACTTC.

This clone occurred a few times. J is TRBJ1-1 and V is TRBV29-1; 7 bases are a match to TRBD1. Unmatched junction bases numbered 9, after V lost 4 bases and J lost 10 bases. There are 12 residues in the CDR3. Germline V gene data show CDR1 as SQVTM and CDR2 as ANQGSEA. The CDR3 region is CSVGGAGGTAFF. The CDR3 nucleotides read TGCAGCGTTGGGGGTGCAGGGGGTACAGCTTTCTTT. The whole variable domain, filled in from reference TRBV29-1 and TRBJ1-1, reads SAVISQKPSRDICQRGTSLTIQCQVDSQVTMMFWYRQQPGQSLTLIATANQGSEATYESGFVIDKFPISRPNLTFSTLTVSNMSPEDSSIYLCSVGGAGGTAFFGQGTRLTVV.

The genes are TRBV6-6 and TRBJ1-4; D unclear. Germline V lookup: CDR1 MNHNY, CDR2 SVGAGI (reference sequence). The CDR3 is 13 amino acids. Trimming took off 2 bases at V and 8 bases at J, with 9 bases between the two ends. CDR3 DNA sequence: TGTGCCAGCAGTTACAGCGGAGGCGAAAAACTGTTTTTT. Its translation: CASSYSGGEKLFF.

CDR3 sequence: CASSVAGSSYNEQFF. CDR3 DNA sequence: TGTGCCAGCTCTGTAGCGGGGAGCTCCTACAATGAGCAGTTCTTC. The chain joins TRBV28 to TRBJ2-1; TRBD2 matches at 8 bases. Germline V gene sequence: CDR1 MDHEN, CDR2 SYDVKM. After removal of 8 bases from V and 0 bases from J, the junction contained 6 bases not matched to a gene. This CDR3 has 15 residues.

The V call is TRBV5-1, the J call TRBJ2-1; D gene uncertain. V dropped 2 bases and J dropped 4 bases, with 7 bases sitting between them. CDR3 size: 13 residues. Germline V gene sequence: CDR1 SGHRS, CDR2 YFSETQ. CDR3 region: CASSLVQYNEQFF. The CDR3, as DNA: TGCGCCAGCAGCTTAGTACAGTACAATGAGCAGTTCTTC.

The genes are TRBV4-1 and TRBJ2-3; 7 positions match TRBD1. V was clipped by 5 bases and J by 6 bases; unmatched bases: 11. From germline, CDR1 is MGHRA and CDR2 YSYEKL. CDR3 length: 15 amino acids. The CDR3 loop reads CASSTGAFLIDTQYF. The CDR3 bases are TGCGCCAGCAGCACAGGGGCCTTTTTGATCGATACGCAGTATTTT.

J is TRBJ1-2 and V is TRBV6-5; maybe TRBD1 (5 bases). V lost 2 bases and J lost 7, with 20 bases in between. Germline V gives CDR1 MNHEY, CDR2 SVGAGI. There are 16 residues in the CDR3. The CDR3 coding sequence is TGTGCCAGCAGTTACCCTTCGGGACGGGGGGGGTCTGGCTACACCTTC. This gives the protein CASSYPSGRGGSGYTF.

This clone has only one observation. The V and J genes are TRBV18 and TRBJ1-5, with D possibly being TRBD1 (6 bases). The CDR3 extends over 14 amino acids. Germline-derived CDR1 and CDR2 are KGHSH and LQKENI. V was cut by 4 bases and J by 6 bases, with 13 bases left in between. CDR3 sequence reads: CASSLNTGSQPQHF. In nucleotides, the CDR3 is TGTGCCAGCTCACTAAATACAGGGTCTCAGCCCCAGCATTTT.

The rearrangement uses TRBV7-2 and TRBJ2-1; 8 bases line up with TRBD1. Trimming cost V 5 bases and J 2 bases; bases outside gene matches: 2. The CDR3 is 14 residues long. Germline CDR1 and CDR2: SGHTA and FQGNSA. The CDR3: CASSTGGTYNEQFF. CDR3 in DNA: TGTGCCAGCAGCACAGGGGGGACCTACAATGAGCAGTTCTTC.

The V gene is TRBV4-1, the J gene TRBJ1-5, with D possibly matching TRBD1 (6 bases). Trimming removed 6 bases from V and 4 bases from J, with 13 bases in between. Germline V gene sequence: CDR1 MGHRA, CDR2 YSYEKL. The CDR3 runs to 14 residues. The CDR3 nucleotides are TGCGCCAGCAGTCACGGGACACCTAATCAGCCCCAGCATTTT. This sequence encodes CASSHGTPNQPQHF.

V is TRBV7-3 and J is TRBJ1-1; D is ambiguous. The germline V gene has CDR1 SGHTA and CDR2 FQGTGA. This CDR3 has 14 amino acids. Trimming removed 6 bases at V and 3 bases at J, with 14 bases between. The CDR3, as DNA: TGTGCCAGCAGTTCCAACGTCGGGTACACTGAAGCTTTCTTT. Translated: CASSSNVGYTEAFF.

The chain has TRBV6-5 and TRBJ1-5; 10 nucleotides line up with TRBD1. The J segment lost 5 bases and the V segment lost 4 bases, leaving 8 bases of the junction unmatched. Germline CDR1 and CDR2: MNHEY and SVGAGI. This CDR3 comprises 16 residues. DNA of the CDR3: TGTGCCAGCAGTTCCGACCGACAGGGGGCACATCAGCCCCAGCATTTT. Translating gives CASSSDRQGAHQPQHF.

The rearrangement joins TRBV5-8 to TRBJ1-5, with TRBD1 as a possible D gene (5 bases). CDR1 SGHTS and CDR2 YDEGEE come from the germline V gene. Trimming took 1 base from V and 5 from J, leaving 10 bases between them. This CDR3 is built from 14 residues. CDR3 coding DNA: TGTGCCAGCAGCTTGTGGCAGGGTTATCAGCCCCAGCATTTT. The encoded protein is CASSLWQGYQPQHF. Filled out from reference TRBV5-8 and TRBJ1-5, the complete variable domain reads EAGVTQSPTHLIKTRGQQATLRCSPISGHTSVYWYQQALGLGLQFLLWYDEGEERNRGNFPPRFSGRQFPNYSSELNVNALELEDSALYLCASSLWQGYQPQHFGDGTRLSIL.

V and J are TRBV7-2 and TRBJ2-6, with TRBD1 matching over 8 bases. V was clipped by 6 bases and J by 2 bases; unmatched bases: 3. Germline-derived CDR1 and CDR2 are SGHTA and FQGNSA. The CDR3 totals 15 residues. In nucleotides, the CDR3 is TGTGCCAGCAGTCCACAGGGGGCTGGGGCCAACGTCCTGACTTTC. Translation: CASSPQGAGANVLTF.

The chain employs TRBV5-1 and TRBJ2-5; D is possibly TRBD1 (8 bases). The end of the DNA aligns better with TRBJ2-7, so the J call may be wrong. The CDR3 sequence is 15 residues long. Germline V gives CDR1 SGHRS, CDR2 YFSETQ. CDR3 in DNA: TGCGCCAGCAGCCCGGACAGGGAGGGGAACTACGAGCAGTACTTC. Translation: CASSPDREGNYEQYF.

This clone was detected only a few times. The CDR3: CASYPPRNTEAFF. CDR3 nucleotide sequence: TGTGCCAGCTATCCCCCCCGGAACACTGAAGCTTTCTTT. The V and J genes are TRBV28 and TRBJ1-1; D is unresolved. The CDR3 has 13 residues. The germline V gene has CDR1 MDHEN and CDR2 SYDVKM. Trimming pared 8 bases from V and 1 base from J, leaving 11 bases between.

The CDR3 coding sequence is TGTGCCAGCAGTTACACCCCGAGGGACACTGAAGCTTTCTTT. It is translated as CASSYTPRDTEAFF. V gene TRBV6-5 combines with J gene TRBJ1-1; D unresolved. The CDR3 runs 14 residues. Germline values: CDR1 MNHEY, CDR2 SVGAGI. The V and J ends lost 2 bases and 3 bases respectively, with 10 bases between them.

The CDR3 protein is CASLRGGDGNTIYF. CDR3 sequence (DNA): TGTGCCAGCCTCAGGGGAGGGGATGGAAACACCATATATTTT. The genes are TRBV6-6 and TRBJ1-3; perhaps TRBD1 as D (6 bases). The V and J ends lost 8 bases and 3 bases respectively, with 14 bases between them. Germline V gene lookup returns CDR1 MNHNY and CDR2 SVGAGI (reference sequence). There are 14 residues in the CDR3.

The chain uses TRBV5-5 and TRBJ1-4, with TRBD1 matching over 7 bases. The CDR3 sequence is 17 residues long. The V segment lost 0 bases and the J segment 7 bases; nucleotides outside the gene matches: 12. The V gene's germline CDR1 is SGHKS and CDR2 YYEKEE (reference sequence). CDR3 nucleotide sequence: TGTGCCAGCAGCTTGGGGGGTGGTACAGGGGAGCCTGAAAAACTGTTTTTT. Translating it yields CASSLGGGTGEPEKLFF.

This chain links TRBV6-5 with TRBJ2-1; a possible D gene is TRBD2 (5 bases). CDR1 and CDR2 from the germline V gene are MNHEY and SVGAGI. Trimming stripped 4 bases from V and 3 bases from J, with 10 bases between. This CDR3 region has 14 residues. The CDR3, as DNA: TGTGCCAGCAGTTTTTCCGGAGGCTACAATGAGCAGTTCTTC. This sequence encodes CASSFSGGYNEQFF.

The DNA of the CDR3 is TGTGCCAGCAGTGTCGACAGGGGGCCAGAGACCCAGTACTTC. Translated: CASSVDRGPETQYF. The chain is built from TRBV6-1 and TRBJ2-5; 10 nucleotides align to TRBD1. Germline V CDR1 and CDR2: MNHNS, SASEGT. Germline trimming cut 4 bases from V and 4 bases from J; bases unmatched to any gene: 3. This CDR3 is built from 14 residues.

The chain combines TRBV11-2 with TRBJ1-4; unclear D gene. The CDR3 extends over 13 amino acids. Trimming took 4 bases from V and 5 from J, leaving 8 bases between them. Germline CDR1 reads SGHAT; CDR2 reads FQNNGV. The CDR3 coding sequence is TGTGCCAGCAGCTCCCTGAGCAATGAAAAACTGTTTTTT. Its translation: CASSSLSNEKLFF.

The rearrangement uses TRBV18 and TRBJ1-2; TRBD1 agrees at 7 bases. After removal of 3 bases from V and 2 bases from J, the junction contained 6 bases not matched to a gene. This CDR3 contains 15 residues. Germline V gene lookup returns CDR1 KGHSH and CDR2 LQKENI. Here the CDR3 reads CASSPRDSWNYGYTF. In nucleotides, the CDR3 is TGTGCCAGCTCACCTCGGGACAGTTGGAACTATGGCTACACCTTC.